This TCR beta chain appears in the sequencing data of a study of T cells after yellow fever vaccination. This clonotype appeared many times. Its antigen is not identified. Per germline, CDR1 WSHSY and CDR2 SAAADI. V dropped 2 bases and J dropped 7; count of bases not matched to a gene: 4. The CDR3 consists of 15 residues. Making TCR cDNA involved 5'RACE template switching, which added UMIs and a universal primer site. TCRdb independently ran MiXCR on the 5' RACE reads; one entry per CDR3 protein. The table lists nearly 70,000 distinct CDR3 sequences, under 8% of them singletons. Study-wide points: Post-booster repertoires contained most primary-vaccination clones again (roughly 96% CD4, approximately 88% CD8).

The rearrangement uses TRBV10-2 and TRBJ2-1; 11 bases fit TRBD2. The receptor was derived from a man between 18 and 35 years old who received the YFV17D yellow fever vaccine. The specimen comprised CD8+ T cells sorted from PBMCs, sampled around 45 days after the first yellow fever vaccination. Written as DNA, the CDR3 is TGCGCCAGCAGTGAGCCGGGACTAGCGGAAAATGAGCAGTTCTTC. It encodes CASSEPGLAENEQFF.